This record concerns one TCR beta chain sequence. No cognate antigen has been identified for it. Base qualities are missing; no much larger clone stands one base away. Genomic DNA was extracted from sorted cells with the QIAGEN DNeasy Blood and Tissue Kit for TCRbeta CDR3 sequencing. High-throughput TCRbeta CDR3 sequencing, which included PCR amplification with bias correction and internal controls, was done commercially through immunoSEQ. Turning to the authors' computational methods: Unique productive TCRbeta sequences were defined by CDR3 nucleotide sequence when primers matched and otherwise by CDR3 amino acid sequence together with Vbeta and Jbeta genes. As a correction for sorting error, sequences shared between sorted populations at a frequency ratio of 2:1 or less were discarded, and the remaining shared sequences were assigned to the higher population. A sequence counted as donor-reactive if, in CFSE-low cells, the sequence had a frequency of at least 0.01% and was expanded at least 5-fold compared with unstimulated cells. Jensen-Shannon divergence calculated on the top 100 TCRbeta sequences ranked by frequency was used to measure repertoire divergence. For samples with multiple sequencing runs, sorting error was corrected separately for each run before the runs were pooled. The immuneACCESS repertoire file appears here via TCRdb, limited to in-frame rearrangements. These files lack a portion of the clones; in checked studies, under half of the deficit traces to unresolved V genes, and the cause of the others is not known. V and J calls and clone size are those listed in that table; D and trimming were worked out from the DNA. The sample table records about 110,000 clones; 90% of these occur just once. Approximately 0.35% of the sample is taken by the ten largest.

The data stem from a study of Tregs in tolerant kidney transplant recipients (dated by TCRdb to between 2018 and 2021). Study-wide context: Related donors were used in the transplants with nonmyeloablative bone marrow transplantation, and mixed chimerism was transient in the human trials. The study applied TCRbeta sequencing to find donor-specific regulatory T cells before combined kidney and bone marrow transplantation and then followed those same cells after transplant.

The time point label here, explained by the study, means: blood sample drawn before combined kidney and bone marrow transplant. Thawed PBMCs were FACS-sorted into unstimulated Tregs (CD4+CD25+CD127-), CD4+ non-Tregs (CD4+CD25-), CD4 cells and CD8 cells. The patients were several recipients of combined kidney and bone marrow transplants from the ITN036ST trial, and samples were available only from these trial subjects. Healthy control blood was processed to PBMCs by Ficoll density gradient and cryopreserved, and patient PBMCs were collected before and after transplant. Points the paper makes about the study in general: PCR primers changed over time for some patients, so nucleotide-level comparison across those patients' samples was not possible. In tolerant patients, donor-specific Tregs expanded more than Tregs overall, which suggests antigen-driven rather than nonspecific expansion. Expanding Tregs with activated donor B cells appeared to identify the most biologically relevant and donor-specific TCRbeta repertoire. Biological reproducibility was not directly addressed, though technical replication error appeared minimal. Because only a small number of patients were included, the study had limitations, and the results will need to be validated in larger populations as well as under other immunosuppression protocols.

The clonotype was recovered from a human donor who received a combined kidney and bone marrow transplant. The source material was CD4+ T cells from blood, sampled before the transplant.

The encoded CDR3 is CSVRDRVNTEAFF. The DNA sequence is TGCAGCGTTCGGGACAGGGTGAACACTGAAGCTTTCTTT. The chain was built from TRBV29-1 and TRBJ1-1; TRBD1 aligns with 9 central bases. V is cut back by 5 bases and J by 0 bases, with 1 base in the junction unmatched. The CDR3 sequence holds 13 residues, the cysteine and phenylalanine included. Just CDR3 DNA is preserved here, 39 bases in frame from base 1. Reading the germline V gene gives CDR1 SQVTM and CDR2 ANQGSEA. The entire variable domain, with the stretches around the CDR3 drawn from the reference TRBV29-1 and TRBJ1-1 proteins, is SAVISQKPSRDICQRGTSLTIQCQVDSQVTMMFWYRQQPGQSLTLIATANQGSEATYESGFVIDKFPISRPNLTFSTLTVSNMSPEDSSIYLCSVRDRVNTEAFFGQGTRLTVV.